This T cell receptor (beta chain) was sequenced for a study of OX40 agonist ivuxolimab in advanced cancers. Study-level results: Doses of 0.1 to 3.0 mg/kg were accompanied by clonal expansion of CD4+ and CD8+ blood T cells by week 6. Averaging showed that CD8+ T cells had more expanded clones than CD4+ did.

Method: immunoSEQ multiplex PCR; TCRdb's copy keeps in-frame clones and lacks some. The sample lists around 43,000 clones, approximately 86% occurring once. Comment on this clone: Its antigen is not identified.

The receptor's source is an adult with an advanced solid tumor such as melanoma, head and neck, liver or kidney cancer. The material was CD4+ or CD8+ T cells sorted from blood, obtained in a trial of the OX40 agonist ivuxolimab.

CDR3 region: CASSAQTSGSETQYF. The CDR3 DNA follows: TGTGCCAGCAGCGCCCAGACTAGCGGGAGTGAGACCCAGTACTTC. The gene calls are TRBV13 and TRBJ2-5; the match to TRBD2 covers 12 bases. V trimming: 5 bases; J trimming: 5 bases; junction bases outside the gene matches: 6. The germline CDR1 and CDR2 sequences are PRHDT and FYEKMQ (reference sequence). The CDR3 sequence is 15 residues long.